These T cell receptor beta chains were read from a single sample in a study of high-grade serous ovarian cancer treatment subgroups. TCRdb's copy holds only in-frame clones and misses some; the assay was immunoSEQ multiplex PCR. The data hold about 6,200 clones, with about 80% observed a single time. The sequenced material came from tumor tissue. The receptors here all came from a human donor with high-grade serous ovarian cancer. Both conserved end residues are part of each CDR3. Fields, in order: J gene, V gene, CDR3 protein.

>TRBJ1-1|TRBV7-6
CASSLEGQGGTEAFF
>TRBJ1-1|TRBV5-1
CASRLDTGGTEAFF
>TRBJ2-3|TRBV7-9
CASSWAGPTDTQYF
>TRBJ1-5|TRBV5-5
CASSPTYQANQPQHF
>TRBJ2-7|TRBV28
CASSPPGLPSYEQYF
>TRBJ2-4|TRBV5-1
CASRPGGQGPQNIQYF
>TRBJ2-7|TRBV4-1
CASSQGLGEYEQYF
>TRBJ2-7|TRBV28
CASSPPGQPSYEQYF
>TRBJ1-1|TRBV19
CASSIGFGQNTEAFF
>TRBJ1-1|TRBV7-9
CASSPGAGNSEAFF
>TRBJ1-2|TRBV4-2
CASSRGAGQGASDGHTF
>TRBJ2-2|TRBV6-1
CASSEAGGRDTGELFF
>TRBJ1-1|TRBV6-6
CASSPQYTEAFF
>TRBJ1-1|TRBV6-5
CASSYSTGNTEAFF
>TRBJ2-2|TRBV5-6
CASSSAGGRELFF
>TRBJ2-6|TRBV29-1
CSVSDRVPGGAGANVLTF
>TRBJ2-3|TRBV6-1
CASTASSGDTDTQYF